The rows below give T cell receptor beta chains drawn from one sample of a study of T cell repertoires in aging, cancer and after chemotherapy. Using its own MiXCR run on the multiplex PCR reads, TCRdb lists one record per CDR3 protein. The sample lists 750 to 1,000 distinct CDR3 sequences, over 20% occurring once. The sample consisted of blood. These receptors were obtained from a human donor with a solid tumor. The CDR3 runs from the conserved cysteine through the conserved F or W. The order of the fields is clone size, D gene, J gene, V gene, CDR3 DNA, CDR3 protein. D genes are given only for firm matches. Not every row has a clone size; where given, it reads once, few, many or a size class.

>few|.|TRBJ2-3|TRBV7-9
TGTGCCAGCAGCCCATGGTCGGATACGCAGTATTTT
CASSPWSDTQYF
>few|.|TRBJ2-4|TRBV5-1
TGCGCCAGCAGCGCACGAAGTGGGGCCGTGGACATTCAGTACTTC
CASSARSGAVDIQYF
>.|.|TRBJ2-3|TRBV5-1
TGCGCCAGCAGCTGGGGGACTTACCGAGATACGCAGTATTTT
CASSWGTYRDTQYF
>once|TRBD1|TRBJ2-1|TRBV28
TGTGCCAGCCGTCAATCCGGGACAGGGTACAATGAGCAGTTCTTC
CASRQSGTGYNEQFF
>.|.|TRBJ1-5|TRBV20-1
TGCAGTGCTAGTAACAGGGTATCACGACAGCCCCAGCATTTT
CSASNRVSRQPQHF
>.|TRBD1|TRBJ2-7|TRBV14
TGTGCCAGCAGCCGAACCCGGGACAGGGTATCCTACGAGCAGTACTTC
CASSRTRDRVSYEQYF
>.|.|TRBJ2-2|TRBV12-3/TRBV12-4
TGTGCCAGCAGTTTACAAGCGGTCGCGAACACCGGGGAGCTGTTTTTT
CASSLQAVANTGELFF
>few|TRBD2|TRBJ2-5|TRBV5-1
TGCGCCAGCAGCTTGGCAGGTAGCGGGGGTTCAGAGACCCAGTACTTC
CASSLAGSGGSETQYF
>.|.|TRBJ2-7|TRBV9
TGTGCCAGCAGCGTAGATCCGGCATACGAGCAGTACTTC
CASSVDPAYEQYF
>few|TRBD2|TRBJ2-1|TRBV12-3/TRBV12-4
TGTGCCAGCAGTCCGGGACTAGCGGTATACAATGAGCAGTTCTTC
CASSPGLAVYNEQFF
>.|.|TRBJ2-7|TRBV12-3/TRBV12-4
TGTGCCAGCAGTTCCGGTACGGTTGCCTACGAGCAGTACTTC
CASSSGTVAYEQYF
>large|.|TRBJ2-3|TRBV27
TGTGCCAGCACCTTATCGTTCAGAGACACAGATACGCAGTATTTT
CASTLSFRDTDTQYF
>.|TRBD1|TRBJ2-7|TRBV28
TGTGCCAGCAGTCCGCGGACAGGGGGCGGCGGAGCCTACGAGCAGTACTTC
CASSPRTGGGGAYEQYF
>large|TRBD2|TRBJ2-3|TRBV5-5
TGTGCCAGCAGCTTGGTCGGTAGGCTAGCGGGGGGCACAGATACGCAGTATTTT
CASSLVGRLAGGTDTQYF
>few|.|TRBJ1-5|TRBV19
TGTGCCAGTAGTAGGGGGGTGAGTCAGCCCCAGCATTTT
CASSRGVSQPQHF
>large|TRBD2|TRBJ2-3|TRBV30
TGTGCCTGGACTAGCGGGGGTTCAGATACGCAGTATTTT
CAWTSGGSDTQYF
>.|.|TRBJ1-1|TRBV6-1
TGTGCCAGCAGTGTGGGGACAACGAACACTGAAGCTTTCTTT
CASSVGTTNTEAFF
>few|.|TRBJ1-5|TRBV7-6
TGTGCCAGCAGCTTAGAAAGGGGTCATATCAATCAGCCCCAGCATTTT
CASSLERGHINQPQHF
>few|.|TRBJ1-5|TRBV19
TGTGCCAGTAGGACTAGGGCGGGGGATCAGCCCCAGCATTTT
CASRTRAGDQPQHF
>large|TRBD1|TRBJ2-3|TRBV19
TGTGCCAGTAGGAGACAGGGGTCCACAGATACGCAGTATTTT
CASRRQGSTDTQYF
>.|TRBD2|TRBJ2-7|TRBV20-1
TGCAGTGGTACTAGCGGGGTGACCTACGAGCAGTACTTC
CSGTSGVTYEQYF
>large|.|TRBJ1-2|TRBV12-3/TRBV12-4
TGTGCCAGCACCACGGACGGCGCGGCTTTATTC
CASTTDGAALF
>.|.|TRBJ1-2|TRBV21-1
TGTGCCAGCAGCCGAGACAGAGAATATGGCTACACCTTC
CASSRDREYGYTF
>few|TRBD1|TRBJ1-5|TRBV27
TGTGCCAGCATGGACAGGGGTCGCCTCGGCCCCCAGCATTTT
CASMDRGRLGPQHF
>few|TRBD2|TRBJ2-3|TRBV6-5
TGTGCCAGCAGTCAATTTTTAGCGGGGGGGCCCCCAGATACGCAGTATTTT
CASSQFLAGGPPDTQYF
>large|.|TRBJ2-2|TRBV29-1
TGCAGCGTTGCCGGGGGCCAGGGGACCGGGGAGCTGTTTTTT
CSVAGGQGTGELFF
>large|TRBD1|TRBJ1-2|TRBV6-1
TGTGCCAGCAAAGGGACAGTTCGCGGTGGCTACACCTTC
CASKGTVRGGYTF
>few|.|TRBJ1-5|TRBV28
TGTGCCAGCAGTTTAAATGGTCAGCCCCAGCATTTT
CASSLNGQPQHF
>.|TRBD2|TRBJ2-1|TRBV19
TGTGCCAGTAGTGTCGCTAGCGGTAACTACAATGAGCAGTTCTTC
CASSVASGNYNEQFF
>medium-sized|.|TRBJ2-7|TRBV5-6
TGTGCCAGCAGCTTGGGTGGGAGCTCCTACGAGCAGTACTTC
CASSLGGSSYEQYF
>.|TRBD2|TRBJ2-1|TRBV13
TGTGCCAGCAGCTACAGCGGGAGCTCCTACAATAAGCAGTTCTTC
CASSYSGSSYNKQFF
>few|.|TRBJ1-2|TRBV5-1
TGCGCCAGCAGCTTACAAAACTATGGCTACACCTTC
CASSLQNYGYTF
>few|.|TRBJ2-7|TRBV7-9
TGTGCCAGCAGCTTAGTGGGGACAACCTACGAGCAGTACTTC
CASSLVGTTYEQYF
>medium-sized|.|TRBJ1-2|TRBV27
TGTGCCAGCAGCGTTGGGGAGCCCCGACAACCTAACTATGGCTACACCTTC
CASSVGEPRQPNYGYTF
>few|.|TRBJ2-3|TRBV7-9
TGTGCCAGCAGCTTAGGTAGCCTCCGGGCAGATACGCAGTATTTT
CASSLGSLRADTQYF
>large|TRBD1|TRBJ2-7|TRBV27
TGTGCCAGCAGAGGACAGGGGGGCACCTACGAGCAGTACTTC
CASRGQGGTYEQYF
>large|TRBD1|TRBJ2-7|TRBV6-1
TGTGCCAGCAGGGCCACAGGGGTGGCGGGGCAGTACTTC
CASRATGVAGQYF
>few|.|TRBJ2-1|TRBV24-1
TGTGCCACCAGTGAAAGGGGATCCTACAATGAGCAGTTCTTC
CATSERGSYNEQFF
>.|TRBD1|TRBJ1-2|TRBV5-1
TGCGCCAGCAGCTTGGCCGGGGACAGTTCCTACACCTTC
CASSLAGDSSYTF
>.|TRBD2|TRBJ2-3|TRBV14
TGTGCCAGCAGCCGTACTAGCGGGAGGGCAGATACGCAGTATTTT
CASSRTSGRADTQYF